These 8 T cell receptor beta chains originate from one sample sequenced in a study of blood T cell repertoires in COVID-19. Profiled with immunoSEQ multiplex PCR; TCRdb holds only in-frame clones, not every one. The repertoire holds approximately 54,000 clones, roughly 89% seen once, with under 5% in the top ten. Sequenced material: peripheral blood. These receptors originate from a man aged 50-60 years with acute or convalescent COVID-19.

The chain has TRBV11-2 and TRBJ1-6; D unclear. V was trimmed by 6 bases and J by 5 bases, leaving 8 bases between them. CDR1 and CDR2 (germline): SGHAT, FQNNGV. There are 13 residues in the CDR3. The CDR3 bases are TGTGCCAGCAGTCCCCAAAATAATTCACCCCTCCACTTT. Translation: CASSPQNNSPLHF.

V gene TRBV9 combines with J gene TRBJ2-5, with D perhaps matching TRBD2 (6 bases). CDR3 length: 13 amino acids. V was shortened by 2 bases and J by 5 bases, with 10 bases between the two germline ends. Germline V gene sequence: CDR1 SGDLS, CDR2 YYNGEE. For the CDR3, the DNA is TGTGCCAGCAGCGTCTCGGGGAGGGAGACCCAGTACTTC. Translating gives CASSVSGRETQYF.

This chain uses TRBV12-3 or TRBV12-4 with TRBJ1-2; D is perhaps TRBD1 (5 bases). V lost 6 bases, J lost 4 bases, and 6 bases lay in between. The CDR3 covers 11 residues. The CDR3 region has the DNA TGTGCCAGCAGCAGGGCCTATGGCTACACCTTC. Its protein is CASSRAYGYTF.

This chain uses TRBV6-5 with TRBJ2-7; 9 nucleotides match TRBD1. Looked up from germline, CDR1 is MNHEY and CDR2 is SVGAGI. Trimming cost V 6 bases and J 7 bases; bases outside gene matches: 7. There are 13 residues in the CDR3. The CDR3 sequence: CASRETGGVEQYF. In nucleotides, the CDR3 is TGTGCCAGCAGGGAGACAGGGGGAGTTGAGCAGTACTTC.

This chain connects TRBV18 to TRBJ2-7, with D perhaps matching TRBD1 (5 bases). V lost 0 bases, J lost 3 bases, and 9 bases lay in between. The CDR3 spans 14 residues. From germline, CDR1 is KGHSH and CDR2 LQKENI. The CDR3 coding sequence is TGTGCCAGCTCACCACCGGTGGGGCACTACGAGCAGTACTTC. Translation gives CASSPPVGHYEQYF.

The chain joins TRBV6-5 to TRBJ2-1; 9 nucleotides line up with TRBD2. Germline V gives CDR1 MNHEY, CDR2 SVGAGI. The V segment lost 5 bases and the J segment 12 bases; nucleotides outside the gene matches: 8. This CDR3 region has 13 residues. The CDR3 region has the DNA TGTGCCAGCAGTCGGACTAGCGCGATGGGGCAGTTCTTC. The encoded protein is CASSRTSAMGQFF.

CDR3 region: CASSSGGSGDNEQFF. The DNA of the CDR3 is TGTGCCAGCAGCTCCGGGGGATCTGGGGACAATGAGCAGTTCTTC. This rearrangement joins TRBV11-3 to TRBJ2-1; tentative D call: TRBD2 (6 bases). The ends were cut back, 4 bases at V and 5 bases at J, with 15 bases in the middle. This CDR3 has 15 amino acids. Germline V lookup: CDR1 SGHNT, CDR2 YENEEA.

The rearrangement links TRBV4-2 to TRBJ1-1, with 8 bases fitting TRBD1. Per germline, CDR1 LGHNA and CDR2 YNFKEQ. The CDR3 extends over 15 amino acids. V was pared by 3 bases and J by 0 bases, with 3 bases of the junction left unmatched. CDR3 nucleotide sequence: TGTGCCAGCAGCCATCCGGGACAGGTGAACACTGAAGCTTTCTTT. This sequence encodes CASSHPGQVNTEAFF.